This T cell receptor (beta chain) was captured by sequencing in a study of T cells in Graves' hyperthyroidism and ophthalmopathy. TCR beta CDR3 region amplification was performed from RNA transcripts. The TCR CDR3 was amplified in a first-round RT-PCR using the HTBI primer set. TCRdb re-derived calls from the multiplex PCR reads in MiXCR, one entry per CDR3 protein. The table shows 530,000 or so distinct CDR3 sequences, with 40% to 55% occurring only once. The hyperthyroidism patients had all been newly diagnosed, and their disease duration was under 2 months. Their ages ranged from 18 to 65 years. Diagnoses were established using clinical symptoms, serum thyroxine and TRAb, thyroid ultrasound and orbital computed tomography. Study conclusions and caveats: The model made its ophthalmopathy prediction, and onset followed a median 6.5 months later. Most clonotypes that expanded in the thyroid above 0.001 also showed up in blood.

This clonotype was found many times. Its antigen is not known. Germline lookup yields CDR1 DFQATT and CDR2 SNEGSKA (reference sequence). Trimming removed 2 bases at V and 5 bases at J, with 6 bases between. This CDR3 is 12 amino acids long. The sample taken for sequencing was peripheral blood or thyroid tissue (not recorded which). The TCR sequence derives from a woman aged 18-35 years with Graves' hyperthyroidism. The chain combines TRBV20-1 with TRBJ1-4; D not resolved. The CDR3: CSARFSNEKLFF. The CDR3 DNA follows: TGCAGTGCTAGATTCTCCAATGAAAAACTGTTTTTT.